A selection of T cell receptor beta chains follows, all from one sample in a study of graft-versus-host responses after intestinal transplantation. Their target antigens are unknown. Assay: immunoSEQ multiplex PCR; the TCRdb copy retains only in-frame clones and omits some. This sample has tens of thousands of clones; 85% to 95% occur once, and the top ten carry approximately 0.5%. The specimen was unstimulated CD8+ T cells sorted from spleen or lymph node cells, collected before intestinal transplant. Receptors were obtained from a human donor who received an intestinal transplant. Both conserved end residues are part of each CDR3. D genes are given only for firm matches. Clone size is given for some rows only: seen once, a few or many times, or a class if the clone is expanded.

d_call clone_size j_call v_call cdr3_nt cdr3_aa
NA NA TRBJ2-1 TRBV19 TGTGCCAGTAGTATCCCGACTAGCAATGAGCAGTTCTTC CASSIPTSNEQFF
TRBD2 NA TRBJ2-7 TRBV15 TGTGCCACCAGCAGCGACTCTAGCGGGAGTTCCTACGAGCAGTACTTC CATSSDSSGSSYEQYF
NA NA TRBJ2-1 TRBV5-1 TGCGCCAGCAGCACCTCGGAGGCGAATGAGCAGTTCTTC CASSTSEANEQFF
NA NA TRBJ1-2 TRBV15 TGTGCCACCAGCCCCCCATCGGGGATCGGTTATGGCTACACCTTC CATSPPSGIGYGYTF
NA NA TRBJ1-2 TRBV9 TGTGCCAGCAGCTCGGCGGGGTATGGCTACACCTTC CASSSAGYGYTF
TRBD1 once TRBJ1-2 TRBV10-3 TGTGCCATCAGTGAGGCTCCGGGACAGGGAGGCTATGGCTACACCTTC CAISEAPGQGGYGYTF
NA NA TRBJ2-7 TRBV27 TGTGCCAGCAGTTTATCGTTCCCCATCCAGGGGAGCTCCTACGAGCAGTACTTC CASSLSFPIQGSSYEQYF
NA NA TRBJ1-5 TRBV27 TGTGCCAGCAGCCGTTCCGGTAGCAATCAGCCCCAGCATTTT CASSRSGSNQPQHF
NA once TRBJ2-4 TRBV7-8 TGTGCCAGCAGCTTAGGGGCAGGCATTCAGTACTTC CASSLGAGIQYF
TRBD1 once TRBJ1-1 TRBV4-1 TGCGCCAGCAGCCAAGGACAGGGTTTGAACACTGAAGCTTTCTTT CASSQGQGLNTEAFF
NA NA TRBJ2-7 TRBV7-9 TGTGCCAGCAGCCCCGGGACTGCCAACGAGCAGTACTTC CASSPGTANEQYF
TRBD2 once TRBJ2-1 TRBV4-1 TGCGCCAGCAGAGTATGGTGGACTAGCGGGGATGAGCAGTTCTTC CASRVWWTSGDEQFF
TRBD1 once TRBJ2-7 TRBV2 TGTGCCAGCAGCCCGGGACAGGACTTCTCCTACGAGCAGTACTTC CASSPGQDFSYEQYF
TRBD1 NA TRBJ1-1 TRBV6-5 TGTGCCAGCAGTGTAAATGGACAGGTCGCCACTGAAGCTTTCTTT CASSVNGQVATEAFF
NA NA TRBJ2-1 TRBV9 TGTGCCAGCAGCCTGCCTGGGGGGAGCGCGTACAATGAGCAGTTCTTC CASSLPGGSAYNEQFF
NA NA TRBJ1-1 TRBV11-2 TGTGCCAGCAGCTTAGTCGACAGGCTCACTGAAGCTTTCTTT CASSLVDRLTEAFF
TRBD1 NA TRBJ2-3 TRBV6-6 TGTGCCAGCAGTTACTCGATACAGGGGGATACGCAGTATTTT CASSYSIQGDTQYF
NA NA TRBJ1-2 TRBV6-5 TGTGCCAGCGGATTTAACTATGGCTACACCTTC CASGFNYGYTF
NA NA TRBJ2-4 TRBV29-1 TGCAGCGTTGAAAACGGATTAGCCAAAAACATTCAGTACTTC CSVENGLAKNIQYF
TRBD2 NA TRBJ2-1 TRBV27 TGTGCCAGCAGCCGAATAGCGGGAGGGATGGATGAGCAGTTCTTC CASSRIAGGMDEQFF
NA NA TRBJ1-4 TRBV28 TGTGCCAGCAGTCCGTACAGGGTAGTAGAAAAACTGTTTTTT CASSPYRVVEKLFF
NA NA TRBJ1-2 TRBV5-1 TGCGCCAGCAGCTTGGCCTTCGGGGTCGGATATGGCTACACCTTC CASSLAFGVGYGYTF
NA NA TRBJ2-7 TRBV6-5 TGTGCCAGCAGTGAATGGCCAGGGGCGTACGAGCAGTACTTC CASSEWPGAYEQYF
NA NA TRBJ2-7 TRBV4-1 TGCGCCAGCAGCCAATCTTGGGCAGGCCCCTACGAGCAGTACTTC CASSQSWAGPYEQYF
NA NA TRBJ1-1 TRBV4-1 TGCGCCAGCAGCCAAGGGTGGGGCAGTACGGACACTGAAGCTTTCTTT CASSQGWGSTDTEAFF
TRBD1 NA TRBJ2-2 TRBV28 TGTGCCAGCAGTCCTGGACAGGGCAGCGGGGAGCTGTTTTTT CASSPGQGSGELFF
TRBD1 NA TRBJ1-1 TRBV7-9 TGTGCCAGCAGCCCCCGGGCAGGGGGCTTGGTGGGGGCCACTGAAGCTTTCTTT CASSPRAGGLVGATEAFF
NA NA TRBJ2-1 TRBV6-1 TGTGCCAGCAGTGTATCGGGGGCAAGCTCCTACAATGAGCAGTTCTTC CASSVSGASSYNEQFF
TRBD2 NA TRBJ2-3 TRBV10-2 TGCGCCAGCTGTCCGGGACTAGCGGGAGTAAGCTTCACAGATACGCAGTATTTT CASCPGLAGVSFTDTQYF
TRBD2 NA TRBJ2-3 TRBV10-1 TGCGCCAGCAGTGTCGCGGGAGGACCCACAGATACGCAGTATTTT CASSVAGGPTDTQYF
NA NA TRBJ2-1 TRBV27 TGTGCCAGCAGTTTATCGGGGAACAGCAATGAGCAGTTCTTC CASSLSGNSNEQFF
TRBD2 once TRBJ2-7 TRBV4-1 TGCGCCAGCAGCCATGACGGGACTAGCGGTACCCGCGAGCAGTACTTC CASSHDGTSGTREQYF